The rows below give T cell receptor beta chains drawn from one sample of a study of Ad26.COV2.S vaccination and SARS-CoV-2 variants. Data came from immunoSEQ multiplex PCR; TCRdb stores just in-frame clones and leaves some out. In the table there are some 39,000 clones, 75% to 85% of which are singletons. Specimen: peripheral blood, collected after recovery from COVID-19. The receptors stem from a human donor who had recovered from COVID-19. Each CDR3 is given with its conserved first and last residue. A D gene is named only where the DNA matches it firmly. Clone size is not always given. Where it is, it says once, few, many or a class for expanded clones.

TGTGCCAGCAGCTCACGAACTAGCGGGAGGATCAATGAGCAGTTCTTC	CASSSRTSGRINEQFF	few	TRBD2	TRBV11-2	TRBJ2-1
TGTGCCAGCAGCGTACTTAATGAAAAACTGTTTTTT	CASSVLNEKLFF	NA	NA	TRBV9	TRBJ1-4
TGTGCCAGCATCAACCCATACTACGAGCAGTACTTC	CASINPYYEQYF	NA	NA	TRBV5-4	TRBJ2-7
TGTGCCAGCATCCCCGGACAGGCGGGTTCACCCCTCCACTTT	CASIPGQAGSPLHF	NA	TRBD1	TRBV28	TRBJ1-6
TGTGCCAGCAGATCAAGGTTGGACTATGGCTACACCTTC	CASRSRLDYGYTF	NA	NA	TRBV6-5	TRBJ1-2
TGTGCCAGCAGCCCGAAGGGGCAGCACACAGATACGCAGTATTTT	CASSPKGQHTDTQYF	NA	NA	TRBV9	TRBJ2-3
TGTGCCACCAGTGATTTAGAGTGGAGCGAGCAGTACTTC	CATSDLEWSEQYF	few	NA	TRBV24-1	TRBJ2-7
TGCAGCGTTCCCGACAGCACTGAAGCTTTCTTT	CSVPDSTEAFF	NA	NA	TRBV29-1	TRBJ1-1
TGTGCCAGCAGGACGAGGGGGGCGAGTGGAAACACCATATATTTT	CASRTRGASGNTIYF	NA	NA	TRBV7-9	TRBJ1-3
TGTGCCACCAGTGATTTGCCTCGAGGGGGGCGAAGCAATCAGCCCCAGCATTTT	CATSDLPRGGRSNQPQHF	once	NA	TRBV24-1	TRBJ1-5
TGCGCCAGCACTGGGCAAGAGACCCAGTACTTC	CASTGQETQYF	NA	NA	TRBV10-2	TRBJ2-5
TGTGCCAGCAGCCAGCGCCGGGACAGGGGGCGTAAGGACTATGGCTACACCTTC	CASSQRRDRGRKDYGYTF	NA	TRBD1	TRBV7-9	TRBJ1-2
TGTGCCAGCAGTGTCCGGGGGGCGCCCCTCACAGATACGCAGTATTTT	CASSVRGAPLTDTQYF	NA	NA	TRBV2	TRBJ2-3
TGTGCCAGCAGCCAACCTACTAGGATGGGGCAGGGGGAAAAACTGTTTTTT	CASSQPTRMGQGEKLFF	NA	NA	TRBV4-2	TRBJ1-4
TGTGCCAGCAGCCCCATGGGGGCCTCCTACGAGCAGTACTTC	CASSPMGASYEQYF	NA	NA	TRBV3-1/TRBV3-2	TRBJ2-7
TGTGCCAGCAGCTTAGCCGGACAGGGGAGGGCCGGGGAGCTGTTTTTT	CASSLAGQGRAGELFF	NA	TRBD1	TRBV7-6	TRBJ2-2
TGTGCCAGCAGCTCCGGCAGGGCTGAAGCTTTCTTT	CASSSGRAEAFF	NA	NA	TRBV7-8	TRBJ1-1
TGTGCCAGCAGTGAAGACAGGGGCGATACTGAAGCTTTCTTT	CASSEDRGDTEAFF	NA	TRBD1	TRBV6-1	TRBJ1-1
TGTGCCAGCAGTTTATATGGTCCGGGGCAGCCCCAGCATTTT	CASSLYGPGQPQHF	once	NA	TRBV27	TRBJ1-5
TGTGCCACAGACGCCGGGACATTGAACACTGAAGCTTTCTTT	CATDAGTLNTEAFF	NA	NA	TRBV15	TRBJ1-1
TGTGCCAGCTCAGCCGGGACAGGGGCTGCTTACGAGCAGTACTTC	CASSAGTGAAYEQYF	NA	TRBD1	TRBV18	TRBJ2-7
TGTGCCACCAGTGACTCTCGCCTTAGCACAGATACGCAGTATTTT	CATSDSRLSTDTQYF	NA	NA	TRBV24-1	TRBJ2-3
TGTGCCAGCATATCGGAGGAAAATGGCTACACCTTC	CASISEENGYTF	NA	NA	TRBV27	TRBJ1-2
TGTGCCAGCAGCTTTGACAGGGAGGGGAACTATGGCTACACCTTC	CASSFDREGNYGYTF	NA	TRBD1	TRBV7-2	TRBJ1-2
TGTGCCAGCAGCCAAGATCGACAGGGTTATTCACCCCTCCACTTT	CASSQDRQGYSPLHF	NA	TRBD1	TRBV3-1/TRBV3-2	TRBJ1-6
TGTGCCAGCAGCCAAGATATTAGGTGGACAGGAATGTACCAAGAGACCCAGTACTTC	CASSQDIRWTGMYQETQYF	NA	TRBD1	TRBV3-1/TRBV3-2	TRBJ2-5
TGTGCCATCAGTGAGCCCCTAACCGGGGAGCTGTTTTTT	CAISEPLTGELFF	NA	NA	TRBV10-3	TRBJ2-2
TGTGCCGGCAGCGGACAAGAGACCCAGTACTTC	CAGSGQETQYF	NA	NA	TRBV6-5	TRBJ2-5
TGCGCCAGCAGCTTCGGGACAGGGAATAACTATGGCTACACCTTC	CASSFGTGNNYGYTF	NA	TRBD1	TRBV5-1	TRBJ1-2
TGTGCCAGCAGTTCCCCGGGACGCACTTACGCTGAGCAGTTCTTC	CASSSPGRTYAEQFF	NA	NA	TRBV27	TRBJ2-1
TGTGCCAGCAGGGGACTAGCGAACTCCTACAATGAGCAGTTCTTC	CASRGLANSYNEQFF	many	TRBD2	TRBV6-5	TRBJ2-1
TGTGCCAGCAGCTTCGGACCGGGCACTGAAGCTTTCTTT	CASSFGPGTEAFF	once	NA	TRBV7-9	TRBJ1-1
TGTGCCATCAGTGATACACTCCAAGAGACCCAGTACTTC	CAISDTLQETQYF	NA	NA	TRBV10-3	TRBJ2-5
TGTGCCTGGAGTGTCCCAGGGGGTCTCAATGAAAAACTGTTTTTT	CAWSVPGGLNEKLFF	NA	TRBD1	TRBV30	TRBJ1-4
TGTGCCTGGAGGAAGGGACAGATTCTTATCGGGGAGCTGTTTTTT	CAWRKGQILIGELFF	once	TRBD1	TRBV30	TRBJ2-2
TGTGCCAGCAGTTACGGGAGCAATCAGCCCCAGCATTTT	CASSYGSNQPQHF	once	NA	TRBV6-5	TRBJ1-5
TGTGCCAGCAGTGCCGGGACAGGTGGGGAAAAACTGTTTTTT	CASSAGTGGEKLFF	NA	TRBD1	TRBV7-7	TRBJ1-4
TGTGCCAGCAGCTCCTGGACAGCACCGAACACTGAAGCTTTCTTT	CASSSWTAPNTEAFF	NA	NA	TRBV5-6	TRBJ1-1
TGTGCCAGCAGCTCCGCAGACAGGGTTTATACGCAGTATTTT	CASSSADRVYTQYF	NA	TRBD1	TRBV5-4	TRBJ2-3
TGCGCCAGCAGCTTGAATCCGGACAGGGTGAACACCGGGGAGCTGTTTTTT	CASSLNPDRVNTGELFF	NA	TRBD1	TRBV5-1	TRBJ2-2
TGCGCCAGCAGCCCCGACAGGAGCTCTGGAAACACCATATATTTT	CASSPDRSSGNTIYF	NA	NA	TRBV5-1	TRBJ1-3
TGTGCCAGCAGTGAATGGGTAGGGGGATCCTCTGGGGCCAACGTCCTGACTTTC	CASSEWVGGSSGANVLTF	NA	NA	TRBV6-1	TRBJ2-6
TGTGCCAGCAGTGAGGATGGGATGCGGGGCTACACCTTC	CASSEDGMRGYTF	NA	NA	TRBV6-1	TRBJ1-2
TGTGCCACCAGCCCGGACGGATCTACTGAAGCTTTCTTT	CATSPDGSTEAFF	NA	NA	TRBV10-3	TRBJ1-1
TGTGCCACCAGCAGAGATCGACGCACTGAAGCTTTCTTT	CATSRDRRTEAFF	few	NA	TRBV15	TRBJ1-1
TGTGCTAGTGGTCTAAAAGAGACCCAGTACTTC	CASGLKETQYF	NA	NA	TRBV12-5	TRBJ2-5
TGCAGCGTTGATCTGGGGAACAATCAGCCCCAGCATTTT	CSVDLGNNQPQHF	NA	NA	TRBV29-1	TRBJ1-5
TGTGCCACCAGTGAGGCAGGGTCAAATGGCTACACCTTC	CATSEAGSNGYTF	NA	NA	TRBV24-1	TRBJ1-2
TGTGCCAGCAGCTCTACCCGGGGAGGGCCGGATACGCAGTATTTT	CASSSTRGGPDTQYF	NA	TRBD2	TRBV7-9	TRBJ2-3
TGTGCCACCAGGCCCACCGGGACAGGGGACACTGAAGCTTTCTTT	CATRPTGTGDTEAFF	NA	TRBD1	TRBV24-1	TRBJ1-1